A selection of T cell receptor beta chains follows, all from one sample in a study of HIV-infected children after antiretroviral therapy interruption. One entry per CDR3 protein results from TCRdb running MiXCR on the 3' RACE reads. The data hold around 15,000 distinct CDR3 sequences, with roughly 3.4% observed a single time. The sample here was CD45RA+ CD4+ T cells from PBMCs, taken from a donor given antiretroviral therapy, either interrupted or continuous. All receptors derive from a child aged 2 to 17 with HIV. Both conserved end residues are part of each CDR3. D genes are given only for firm matches. Size is omitted from some rows. Given values are once, few, many or a class for expanded clones.

J gene,V gene,clone size,D gene,CDR3 protein,CDR3 DNA
TRBJ1-1,TRBV7-9,many,TRBD1,CASSRIWTGVAFF,TGTGCCAGCAGCCGAATTTGGACAGGGGTGGCTTTCTTT
TRBJ2-2,TRBV24-1,many,NA,CATSRPRDGELFF,TGTGCCACCAGTCGTCCGCGGGACGGGGAGCTGTTTTTT
TRBJ1-2,TRBV6-2/TRBV6-3,medium-sized,TRBD1,CASRKTGTGTGYTF,TGTGCCAGCAGGAAAACCGGGACAGGGACCGGCTACACCTTC
TRBJ1-4,TRBV6-1,many,NA,CASSGFAGDGEKLFF,TGTGCCAGCAGTGGGTTTGCAGGAGATGGTGAAAAACTGTTTTTT
TRBJ1-3,TRBV20-1,many,NA,CSASGAANTIYF,TGCAGTGCTAGCGGGGCGGCGAACACCATATATTTT
TRBJ1-2,TRBV20-1,many,NA,CSARVRVNYGYTF,TGCAGTGCTAGAGTTCGGGTTAACTATGGCTACACCTTC
TRBJ2-1,TRBV20-1,many,NA,CSATSGLVLYNEQFF,TGCAGTGCTACTTCCGGGCTTGTCCTTTACAATGAGCAGTTCTTC
TRBJ1-6,TRBV4-1,many,NA,CASSQDHNSPLYF,TGTGCCAGCAGCCAAGACCATAATTCGCCCCTCTACTTT
TRBJ2-7,TRBV19,many,NA,CASSLSGQAASYEQYF,TGTGCCAGTAGTTTAAGTGGTCAGGCAGCCTCCTACGAGCAGTACTTC
TRBJ1-1,TRBV7-2,many,NA,CASNKGNTEAFF,TGTGCCAGCAATAAGGGGAACACTGAAGCTTTCTTT
TRBJ2-7,TRBV23-1,many,NA,CASKQGPRYEQYF,TGCGCCAGCAAACAGGGTCCTCGTTACGAGCAGTACTTC
TRBJ1-1,TRBV5-1,many,NA,CASSLWARTEAFF,TGCGCCAGCAGCTTGTGGGCCCGCACTGAAGCTTTCTTT
TRBJ1-5,TRBV20-1,many,TRBD1,CSARMSGGNQPQHF,TGCAGTGCTAGGATGTCAGGGGGTAATCAGCCCCAGCATTTT
TRBJ1-2,TRBV12-3/TRBV12-4,many,NA,CASSPLHTSGYTF,TGTGCCAGCAGCCCCCTTCACACGTCCGGCTACACCTTC
TRBJ2-1,TRBV28,many,NA,CASSHRFKHNEQFF,TGTGCCAGCAGTCACCGTTTTAAGCACAATGAGCAGTTCTTC
TRBJ2-7,TRBV10-3,NA,NA,CAISEQGLFSYEQYF,TGTGCCATCAGTGAACAGGGACTTTTCTCCTACGAGCAGTACTTC